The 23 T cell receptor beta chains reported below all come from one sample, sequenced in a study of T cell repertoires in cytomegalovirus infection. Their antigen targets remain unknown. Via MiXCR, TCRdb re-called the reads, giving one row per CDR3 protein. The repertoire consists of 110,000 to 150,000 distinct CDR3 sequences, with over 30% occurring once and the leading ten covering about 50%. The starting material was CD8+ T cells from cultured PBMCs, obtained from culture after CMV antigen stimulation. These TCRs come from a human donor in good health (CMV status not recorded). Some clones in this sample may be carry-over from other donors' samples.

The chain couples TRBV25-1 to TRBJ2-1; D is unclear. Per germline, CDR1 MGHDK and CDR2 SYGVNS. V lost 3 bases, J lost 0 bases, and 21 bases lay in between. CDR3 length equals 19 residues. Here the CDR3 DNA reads TGTGCCAGCAGTGATCTGCTGGTCTCTGGGCCCCGCTCCTACAATGAGCAGTTCTTC. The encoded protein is CASSDLLVSGPRSYNEQFF.

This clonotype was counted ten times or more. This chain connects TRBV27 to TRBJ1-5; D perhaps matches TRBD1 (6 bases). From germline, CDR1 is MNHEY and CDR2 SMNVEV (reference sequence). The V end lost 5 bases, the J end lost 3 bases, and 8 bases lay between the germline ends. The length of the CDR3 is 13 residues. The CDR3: CASSTGNNQPQHF. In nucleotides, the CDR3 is TGTGCCAGCAGTACAGGGAACAATCAGCCCCAGCATTTT.

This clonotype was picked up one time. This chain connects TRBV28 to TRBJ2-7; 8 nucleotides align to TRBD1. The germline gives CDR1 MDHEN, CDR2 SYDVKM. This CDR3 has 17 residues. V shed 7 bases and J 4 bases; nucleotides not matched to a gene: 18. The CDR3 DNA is TGTGCCAGCACTACTTTTGCGGGTCAGGGGGCCGGATACGAGCAGTACTTC. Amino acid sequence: CASTTFAGQGAGYEQYF.

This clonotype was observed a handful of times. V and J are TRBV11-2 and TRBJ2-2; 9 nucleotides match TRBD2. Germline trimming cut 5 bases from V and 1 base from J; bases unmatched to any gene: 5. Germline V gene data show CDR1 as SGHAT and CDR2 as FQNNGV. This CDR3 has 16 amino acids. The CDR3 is CASSNQAGGNTGELFF. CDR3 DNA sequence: TGTGCCAGCAGCAACCAAGCGGGGGGGAACACCGGGGAGCTGTTTTTT.

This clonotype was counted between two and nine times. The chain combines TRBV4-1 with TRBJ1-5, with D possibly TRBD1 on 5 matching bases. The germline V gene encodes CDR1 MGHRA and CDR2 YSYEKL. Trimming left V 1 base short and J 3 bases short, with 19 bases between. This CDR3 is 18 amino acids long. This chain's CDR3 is CASSQGGPQGGTNQPQHF. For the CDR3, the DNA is TGCGCCAGCAGCCAAGGAGGTCCCCAGGGAGGGACCAATCAGCCCCAGCATTTT.

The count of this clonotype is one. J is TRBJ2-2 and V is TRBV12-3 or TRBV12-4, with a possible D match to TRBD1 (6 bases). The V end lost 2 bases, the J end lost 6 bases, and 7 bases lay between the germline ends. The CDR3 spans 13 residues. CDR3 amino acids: CASSLWGPGELFF. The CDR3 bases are TGTGCCAGCAGTTTATGGGGGCCCGGGGAGCTGTTTTTT.

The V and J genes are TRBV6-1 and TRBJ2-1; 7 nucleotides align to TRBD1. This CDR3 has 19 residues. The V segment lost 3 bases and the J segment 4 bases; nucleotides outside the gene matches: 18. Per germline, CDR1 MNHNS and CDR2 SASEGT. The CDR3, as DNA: TGTGCCAGCAGTGAGGGGGTGACCATGGGAATGGGACAGTACAATGAGCAGTTCTTC. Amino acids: CASSEGVTMGMGQYNEQFF.

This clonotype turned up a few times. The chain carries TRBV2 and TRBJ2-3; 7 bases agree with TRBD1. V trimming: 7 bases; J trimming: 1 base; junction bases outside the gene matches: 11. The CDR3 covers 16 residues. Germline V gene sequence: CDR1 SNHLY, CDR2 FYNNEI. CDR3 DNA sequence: TGTGCCAGCATTTACGTCCGGGACAGAGGCACAGATACGCAGTATTTT. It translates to CASIYVRDRGTDTQYF.

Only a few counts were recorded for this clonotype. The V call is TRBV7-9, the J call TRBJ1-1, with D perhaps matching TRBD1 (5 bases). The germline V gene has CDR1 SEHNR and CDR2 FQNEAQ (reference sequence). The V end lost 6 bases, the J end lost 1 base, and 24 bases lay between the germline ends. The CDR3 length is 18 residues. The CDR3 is CASRPGRGATITNTEAFF. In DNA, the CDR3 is TGTGCCAGCAGACCCGGGCGAGGGGCAACAATAACGAACACTGAAGCTTTCTTT.

The chain's CDR3 is CSVESNSREQFF. The CDR3 DNA reads TGCAGCGTTGAATCCAATAGCCGTGAGCAGTTCTTC. This chain connects TRBV29-1 to TRBJ2-1; no clear D gene. Looked up from germline, CDR1 is SQVTM and CDR2 is ANQGSEA. The germline V and J ends were trimmed by 2 bases and 9 bases, with 11 bases remaining between them. The CDR3 has 12 amino acids.

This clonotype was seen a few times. The CDR3 DNA is TGTGCCAACAACCCCCCCGGGGGGGACTACAATGAGCAGTTCTTC. This codes for CANNPPGGDYNEQFF. V usage is TRBV12-3 or TRBV12-4 and J usage is TRBJ2-1, with 8 positions matching TRBD2. Unmatched junction bases numbered 11, after V lost 10 bases and J lost 3 bases. The CDR3 covers 15 residues.

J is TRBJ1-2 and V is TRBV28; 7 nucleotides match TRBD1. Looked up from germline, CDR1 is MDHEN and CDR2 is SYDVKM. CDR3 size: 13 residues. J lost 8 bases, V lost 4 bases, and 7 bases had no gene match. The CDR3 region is CASSYPGGRGYTF. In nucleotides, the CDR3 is TGTGCCAGCAGTTACCCAGGGGGACGGGGCTACACCTTC.

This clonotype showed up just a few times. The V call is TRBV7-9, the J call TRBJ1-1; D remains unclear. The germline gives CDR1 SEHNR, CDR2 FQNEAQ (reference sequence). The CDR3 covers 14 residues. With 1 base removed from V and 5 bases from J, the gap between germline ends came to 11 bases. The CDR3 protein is CASSLEGLGTEAFF. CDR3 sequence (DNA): TGTGCCAGCAGCTTAGAGGGTTTGGGTACTGAAGCTTTCTTT.

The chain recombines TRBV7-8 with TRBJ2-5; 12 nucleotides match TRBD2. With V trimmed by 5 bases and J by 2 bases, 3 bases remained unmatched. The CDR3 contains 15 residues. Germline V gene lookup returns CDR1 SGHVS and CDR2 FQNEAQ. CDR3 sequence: CASSRTSGEQETQYF. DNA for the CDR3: TGTGCCAGCAGCCGGACTAGCGGGGAACAAGAGACCCAGTACTTC.

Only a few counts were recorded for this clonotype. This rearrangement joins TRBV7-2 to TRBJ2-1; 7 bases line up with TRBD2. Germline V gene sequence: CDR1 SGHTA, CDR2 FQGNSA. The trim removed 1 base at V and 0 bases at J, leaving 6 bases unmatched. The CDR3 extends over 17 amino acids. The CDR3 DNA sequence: TGTGCCAGCAGCTTAGTTCCTAGCGGTTACTCCTACAATGAGCAGTTCTTC. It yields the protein CASSLVPSGYSYNEQFF.

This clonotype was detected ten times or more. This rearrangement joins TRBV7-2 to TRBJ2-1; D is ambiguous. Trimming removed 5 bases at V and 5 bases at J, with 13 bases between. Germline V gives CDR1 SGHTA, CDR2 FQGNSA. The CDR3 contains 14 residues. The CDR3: CASSPLRHHNEQFF. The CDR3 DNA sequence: TGTGCCAGCAGCCCCCTGAGGCACCACAATGAGCAGTTCTTC.

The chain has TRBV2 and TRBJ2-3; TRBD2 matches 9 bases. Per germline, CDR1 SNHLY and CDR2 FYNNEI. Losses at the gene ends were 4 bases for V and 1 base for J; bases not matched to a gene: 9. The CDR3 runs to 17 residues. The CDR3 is CASSGDLAGERTDTQYF. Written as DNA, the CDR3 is TGTGCCAGCAGTGGGGACTTAGCGGGGGAACGCACAGATACGCAGTATTTT.

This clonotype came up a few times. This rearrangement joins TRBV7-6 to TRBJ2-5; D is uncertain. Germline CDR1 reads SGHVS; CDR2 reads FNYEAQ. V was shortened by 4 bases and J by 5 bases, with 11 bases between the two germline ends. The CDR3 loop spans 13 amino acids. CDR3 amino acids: CASSSSEWETQYF. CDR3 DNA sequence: TGTGCCAGCAGCTCCAGCGAGTGGGAGACCCAGTACTTC. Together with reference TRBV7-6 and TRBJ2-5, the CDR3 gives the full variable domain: GAGVSQSPRYKVTKRGQDVALRCDPISGHVSLYWYRQALGQGPEFLTYFNYEAQQDKSGLPNDRFSAERPEGSISTLTIQRTEQRDSAMYRCASSSSEWETQYFGPGTRLLVL.

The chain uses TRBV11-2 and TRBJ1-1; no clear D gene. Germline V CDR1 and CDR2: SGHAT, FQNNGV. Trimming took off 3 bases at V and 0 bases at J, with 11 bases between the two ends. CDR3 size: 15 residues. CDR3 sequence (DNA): TGTGCCAGCAGCTTGAGTGGTCTCATGAACACTGAAGCTTTCTTT. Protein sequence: CASSLSGLMNTEAFF.

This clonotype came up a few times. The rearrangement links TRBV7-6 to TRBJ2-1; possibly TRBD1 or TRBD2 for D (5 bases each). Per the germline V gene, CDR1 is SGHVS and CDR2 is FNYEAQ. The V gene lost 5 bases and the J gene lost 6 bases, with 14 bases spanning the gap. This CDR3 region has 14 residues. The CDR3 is CASSTPLGGNEQFF. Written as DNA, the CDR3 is TGTGCCAGCAGCACCCCCCTTGGGGGCAATGAGCAGTTCTTC.

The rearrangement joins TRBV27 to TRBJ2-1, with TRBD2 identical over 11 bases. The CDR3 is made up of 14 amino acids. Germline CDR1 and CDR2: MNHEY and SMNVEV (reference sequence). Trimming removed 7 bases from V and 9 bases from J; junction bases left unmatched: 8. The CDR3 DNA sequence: TGTGCCAGCAAAATAGCGGGGGGGAAGGGTGAGCAGTTCTTC. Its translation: CASKIAGGKGEQFF.

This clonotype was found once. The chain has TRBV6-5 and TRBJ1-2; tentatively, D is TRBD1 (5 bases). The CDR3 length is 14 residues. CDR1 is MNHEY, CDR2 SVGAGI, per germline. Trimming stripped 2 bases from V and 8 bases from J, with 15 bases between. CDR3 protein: CASSYPGDQGGYTF. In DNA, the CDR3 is TGTGCCAGCAGTTACCCCGGGGACCAGGGAGGCTACACCTTC.

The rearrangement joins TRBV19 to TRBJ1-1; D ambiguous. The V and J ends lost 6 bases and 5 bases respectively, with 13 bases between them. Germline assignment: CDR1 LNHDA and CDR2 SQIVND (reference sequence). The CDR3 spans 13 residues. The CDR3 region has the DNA TGTGCCAGTAGAATGGGAGCGAGGACTGAAGCTTTCTTT. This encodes CASRMGARTEAFF.